Included here is one TCR beta chain sequence, with context. Through Arm-PCR of CDR3 regions and iRepertoire HTBI primers, TCR beta libraries were built. Original processing notes: Identification of gene segments yielded more than 55 TRBV and around 13 TRBJ across samples. TCRdb passed the multiplex PCR reads through MiXCR, listing each CDR3 protein once. The authors' filters were not applied to this entry. Found here are 620,000 or so distinct CDR3 sequences, 15% to 20% of them singletons; the top ten hold roughly 18%. The sample is drawn from a study of regulatory T cells in long-lasting Graves disease. Noted time point: newly diagnosed GD, antithyroid drugs for less than 3 months. Scientists built the TCR library using RNA that was extracted from PBMCs. The CDR3 is 15 amino acids. V shed 1 base and J 3 bases; nucleotides not matched to a gene: 3. Germline assignment: CDR1 SGHKS and CDR2 YYEKEE (reference sequence).

This sample was shared with a second study, whose subject was T cells in Graves' hyperthyroidism and ophthalmopathy. As reported in that work: Orbital computed tomography, thyroid ultrasound, serum thyroxine and TRAb, and clinical symptoms together informed the diagnoses. Initially, a first-round RT-PCR of the TCR CDR3 employed the HTBI primer set.

The clonotype originates from a woman younger than 45 with Graves disease. This chain uses TRBV5-5 with TRBJ2-5; 10 bases map to TRBD2. The sample was peripheral blood mononuclear cells (PBMCs), taken at new diagnosis, from a patient treated with antithyroid drugs. As DNA, the CDR3 is TGTGCCAGCAGCTTGATGCTAGCGGGAGAAGAGACCCAGTACTTC. Translating it yields CASSLMLAGEETQYF.